This T cell receptor (beta chain) stems from a study of blood T cell repertoires in COVID-19. Study-wide context: The United States, Italy and Spain were the sources of the acute and convalescent COVID-19 samples. Sources were T cells, B-cell-depleted T cells, or PBMCs; the material itself was cDNA or gDNA.

This clone was counted between two and nine times. The CDR3 is made up of 16 amino acids. Germline lookup yields CDR1 LGHNA and CDR2 YNFKEQ. The germline V and J ends were trimmed by 0 bases and 7 bases, with 18 bases remaining between them. The authors' processing: Researchers report that nucleated cell counts were estimated from reference gene primer amplification. TCRdb's copy holds only in-frame clones and misses some; the assay was immunoSEQ multiplex PCR. That table gives V, J and clone size, and the DNA gave D and trimming. In the table there are 390,000 or so clones, 86% of which are singletons.

Sequenced material: peripheral blood. This chain links TRBV4-2 with TRBJ2-5; TRBD1 might be the D (6 bases). The source is a woman under 40 with active or convalescent COVID-19. The CDR3 is CASSQELTGRGGTQYF. CDR3 sequence (DNA): TGTGCCAGCAGCCAAGAACTTACAGGGAGAGGGGGGACCCAGTACTTC.